A selection of T cell receptor beta chains follows, all from one sample in a study of PD-L1 blockade in urothelial cancer. The assay was immunoSEQ multiplex PCR, and TCRdb's table has in-frame clones only and misses some. The table lists 50,000 or so clones, about 86% of them singletons. This material consisted of PBMCs, taken around atezolizumab (anti-PD-L1) treatment. These receptors came from a man aged 55 to 70 with urothelial cancer. CDR3s leave out the opening cysteine and the closing phenylalanine or tryptophan. Fields, in order: CDR3 protein, D gene, J gene, V gene. The D gene is left open where the match is weak.

ASSEPTNNEQF NA TRBJ2-1 TRBV25-1
ASSEGAYNEQF NA TRBJ2-1 TRBV6-6
AWTTTSLGYT NA TRBJ1-2 TRBV30
ATSRERTYEQY NA TRBJ2-7 TRBV15
ASSFGQVYEQY TRBD1 TRBJ2-7 TRBV5-6
ASSEQGNRQPQH NA TRBJ1-5 TRBV19
ASISGYSNQPQH NA TRBJ1-5 TRBV12-5
AISESRGQGGTEAF TRBD1 TRBJ1-1 TRBV10-3
ASSIGPQGTGELF NA TRBJ2-2 TRBV19
ASSLASSSPLH NA TRBJ1-6 TRBV11-3
ASSQGSGSAWEQY NA TRBJ2-7 TRBV4-2
ASGFGTGFQPQH TRBD1 TRBJ1-5 TRBV12-5
ASSFLGRGQNTEAF NA TRBJ1-1 TRBV28
ASIRDTRTQY NA TRBJ2-5 TRBV5-5
ASSLMASSYNSPLH NA TRBJ1-6 TRBV27
ASSLQQGYEQY NA TRBJ2-7 TRBV19
AWTLGGQVYEQF TRBD1 TRBJ2-1 TRBV30
ASSYQDRLGAF NA TRBJ1-1 TRBV6-5
ASSLVTSGGAGTGELF TRBD2 TRBJ2-2 TRBV7-8
ASSLGPPSGEQF NA TRBJ2-1 TRBV5-1
AWRTSGSLETQY TRBD2 TRBJ2-5 TRBV30
ASHRRALSGNTIY NA TRBJ1-3 TRBV5-6
ASGGTALSGNTIY NA TRBJ1-3 TRBV2
ASSAAGQGPPYH TRBD1 TRBJ1-6 TRBV9
ASTRRSNEQY NA TRBJ2-7 TRBV6-1
QVGGANYGYT NA TRBJ1-2 TRBV28
ASSEGRGQTLNYGYT NA TRBJ1-2 TRBV6-1
ASSLAPGGLGAF TRBD1 TRBJ1-1 TRBV11-2
ASSRDFLGEQY NA TRBJ2-7 TRBV6-4
ASSFLTLSNTGELF NA TRBJ2-2 TRBV13
ASSDSWPDRGGGEKLF TRBD1 TRBJ1-4 TRBV6-4